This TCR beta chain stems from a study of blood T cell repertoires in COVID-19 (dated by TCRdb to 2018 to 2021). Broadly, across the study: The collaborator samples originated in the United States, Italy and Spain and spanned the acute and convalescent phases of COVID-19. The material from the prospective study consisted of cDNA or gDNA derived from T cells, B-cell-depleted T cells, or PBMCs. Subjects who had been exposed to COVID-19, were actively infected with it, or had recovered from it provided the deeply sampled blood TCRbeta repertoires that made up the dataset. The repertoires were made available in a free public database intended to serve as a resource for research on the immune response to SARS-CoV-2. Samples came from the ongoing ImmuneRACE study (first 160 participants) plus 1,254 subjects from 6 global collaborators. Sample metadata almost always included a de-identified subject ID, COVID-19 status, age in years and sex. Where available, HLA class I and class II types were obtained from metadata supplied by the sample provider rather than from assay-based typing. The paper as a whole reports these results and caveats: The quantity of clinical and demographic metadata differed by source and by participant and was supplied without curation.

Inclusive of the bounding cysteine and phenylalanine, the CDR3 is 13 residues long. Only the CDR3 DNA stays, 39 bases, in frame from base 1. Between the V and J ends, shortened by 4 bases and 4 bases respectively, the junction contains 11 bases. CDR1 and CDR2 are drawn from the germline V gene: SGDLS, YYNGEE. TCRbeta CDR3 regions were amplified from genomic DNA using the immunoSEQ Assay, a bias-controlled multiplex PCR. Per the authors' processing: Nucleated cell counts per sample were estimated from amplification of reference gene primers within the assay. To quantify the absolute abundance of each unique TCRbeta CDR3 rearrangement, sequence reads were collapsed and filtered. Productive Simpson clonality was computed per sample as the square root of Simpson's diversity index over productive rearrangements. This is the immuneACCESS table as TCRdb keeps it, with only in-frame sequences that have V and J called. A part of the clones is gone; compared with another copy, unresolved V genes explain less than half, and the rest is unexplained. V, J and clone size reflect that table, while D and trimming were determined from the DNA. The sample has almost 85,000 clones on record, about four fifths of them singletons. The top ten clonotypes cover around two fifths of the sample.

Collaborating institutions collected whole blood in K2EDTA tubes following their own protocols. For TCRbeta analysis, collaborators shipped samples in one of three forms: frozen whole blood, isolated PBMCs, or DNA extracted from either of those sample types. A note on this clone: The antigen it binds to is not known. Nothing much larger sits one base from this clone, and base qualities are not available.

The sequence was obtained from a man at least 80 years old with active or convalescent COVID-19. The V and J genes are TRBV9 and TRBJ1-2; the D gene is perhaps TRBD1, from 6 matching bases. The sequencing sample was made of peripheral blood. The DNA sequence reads TGTGCCAGCAGCCCCTCAGGGGCCTATGGCTACACCTTC. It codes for CASSPSGAYGYTF.